The 6 T cell receptor beta chains given below trace back to one sample, sequenced in a study of blood T cells in healthy people across ages. Primers used in a second PCR of roughly 7 to 12 cycles were a sample-barcoded 5' primer and a J-beta primer mix. TCRdb processed the 5' RACE reads anew with MiXCR; each CDR3 protein has one entry. The profile covers around 1,000,000 distinct CDR3 sequences, with roughly a quarter appearing a single time and approximately 0.71% taken by the ten largest. These same data were also listed under a study on T cells of mothers and their children.

The sample consisted of blood. These TCRs come from a girl aged 2-10 years in good health.

This clonotype has more than one count but fewer than ten. The V gene is TRBV14, the J gene TRBJ2-3; 7 nucleotides line up with TRBD1. V shed 4 bases and J 4 bases; nucleotides not matched to a gene: 11. Looked up from germline, CDR1 is SGHDN and CDR2 is FVKESK. This CDR3 is built from 16 residues. CDR3 sequence: CASSRIFGQEADTQYF. The CDR3 DNA is TGTGCCAGCAGCCGAATTTTTGGACAGGAGGCAGATACGCAGTATTTT. The entire variable domain, with the rest obtained from reference TRBV14 and TRBJ2-3, is as follows: EAGVTQFPSHSVIEKGQTVTLRCDPISGHDNLYWYRRVMGKEIKFLLHFVKESKQDESGMPNNRFLAERTGGTYSTLKVQPAELEDSGVYFCASSRIFGQEADTQYFGPGTRLTVL.

The genes are TRBV12-3 or TRBV12-4 and TRBJ1-1, with 7 bases lining up with TRBD1. The CDR3 spans 13 residues. The J segment lost 7 bases and the V segment lost 3 bases, leaving 5 bases of the junction unmatched. CDR3 sequence (DNA): TGTGCCAGCAGTTTGAGGGGACAGAATGAAGCTTTCTTT. This sequence encodes CASSLRGQNEAFF.

This clonotype was detected a few times. This chain connects TRBV18 to TRBJ2-3; TRBD2 might be the D (5 bases). V lost 0 bases and J lost 6, with 19 bases in between. Germline assignment: CDR1 KGHSH and CDR2 LQKENI. This CDR3 has 17 residues. CDR3 loop: CASSPPLPYEQRDTQYF. CDR3 sequence (DNA): TGTGCCAGCTCACCACCGTTACCGTATGAACAGCGGGATACGCAGTATTTT.

This clonotype was found a few times. The rearrangement joins TRBV14 to TRBJ2-3, with D uncertain. V lost 1 base, J lost 4 bases, and 9 bases lay in between. Germline lookup yields CDR1 SGHDN and CDR2 FVKESK. CDR3 length equals 14 residues. In DNA form, the CDR3 reads TGTGCCAGCAGCCAAGCTCCTAGGGCAGATACGCAGTATTTT. This sequence encodes CASSQAPRADTQYF.

This sequence joins TRBV2 and TRBJ2-5; D ambiguous. This CDR3 is built from 11 residues. V gave up 2 bases and J gave up 9 bases, with 7 bases separating them. Germline loops: CDR1 SNHLY, CDR2 FYNNEI. The CDR3, as DNA: TGTGCCAGCAGTGAATCGGTGGCCCAGTACTTC. Translating gives CASSESVAQYF.

The V and J genes are TRBV24-1 and TRBJ2-7; possibly TRBD1 or TRBD2 for D (5 bases each). The length of the CDR3 is 16 residues. CDR1 is KGHDR and CDR2 is SFDVKD in the germline V gene. V lost 4 bases to trimming and J lost 2 bases, with 17 bases between them. The CDR3 is CATSDPGTGKTYEQYF. In nucleotides, the CDR3 is TGTGCCACCAGTGACCCTGGGACGGGGAAGACCTACGAGCAGTACTTC.